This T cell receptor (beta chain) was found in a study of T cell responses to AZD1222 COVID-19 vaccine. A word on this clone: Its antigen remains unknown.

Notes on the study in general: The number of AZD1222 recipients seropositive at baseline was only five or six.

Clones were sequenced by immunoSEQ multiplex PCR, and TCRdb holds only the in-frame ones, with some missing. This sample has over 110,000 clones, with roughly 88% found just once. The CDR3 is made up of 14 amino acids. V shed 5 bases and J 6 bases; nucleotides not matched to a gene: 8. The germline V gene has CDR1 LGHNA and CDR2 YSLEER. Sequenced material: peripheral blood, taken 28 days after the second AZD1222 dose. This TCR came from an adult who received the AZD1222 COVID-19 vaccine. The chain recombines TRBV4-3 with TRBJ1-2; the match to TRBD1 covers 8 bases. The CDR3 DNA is TGCGCCAGCAGCTCCCAGGGGGCAGAAGATGGCTACACCTTC. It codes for CASSSQGAEDGYTF.